What follows are 2 T cell receptor beta chains derived from one specimen sequenced in a study. A single record per CDR3 protein comes from TCRdb applying MiXCR to the RT-PCR reads. The table includes roughly 4,400 distinct CDR3 sequences, approximately 31% detected once. The sequencing input was memory CD4+ T cells from salivary gland. The receptors shown here come from a female donor with primary Sjogren's syndrome.

This chain connects TRBV20-1 to TRBJ1-4; 8 positions agree with TRBD1. This CDR3 has 14 amino acids. Germline trimming cut 6 bases from V and 1 base from J; bases unmatched to any gene: 4. Germline V CDR1 and CDR2: DFQATT, SNEGSKA (reference sequence). CDR3 in amino acids: CSAPTGETNEKLFF. The DNA of the CDR3 is TGCAGTGCCCCGACAGGGGAAACTAATGAAAAACTGTTTTTT.

CDR3 coding DNA: TGTGCCAGCAGCAGGGACAGGTCCGGCGAAGCTTTCTTT. Its translation: CASSRDRSGEAFF. This chain links TRBV7-3 with TRBJ1-1; 8 bases are shared with TRBD1. This CDR3 has 13 residues. Unmatched junction bases numbered 7, after V lost 5 bases and J lost 8 bases. Germline CDR1 reads SGHTA; CDR2 reads FQGTGA.